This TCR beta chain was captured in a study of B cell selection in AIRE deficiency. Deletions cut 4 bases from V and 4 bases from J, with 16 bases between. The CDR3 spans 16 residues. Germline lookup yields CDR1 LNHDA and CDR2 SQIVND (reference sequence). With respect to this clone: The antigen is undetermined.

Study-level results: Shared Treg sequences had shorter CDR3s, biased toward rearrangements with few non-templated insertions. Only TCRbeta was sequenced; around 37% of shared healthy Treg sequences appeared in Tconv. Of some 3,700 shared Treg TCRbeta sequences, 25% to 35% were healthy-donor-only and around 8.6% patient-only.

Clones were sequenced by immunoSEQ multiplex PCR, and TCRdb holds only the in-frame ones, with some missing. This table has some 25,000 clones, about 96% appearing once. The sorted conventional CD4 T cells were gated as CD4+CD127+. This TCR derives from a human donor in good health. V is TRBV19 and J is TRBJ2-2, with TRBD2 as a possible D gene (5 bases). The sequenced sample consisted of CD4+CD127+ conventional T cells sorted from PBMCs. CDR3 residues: CASSRVASLITGELFF. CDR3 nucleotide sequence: TGTGCCAGTAGTAGAGTAGCTAGCCTAATCACCGGGGAGCTGTTTTTT.